The TCR beta chain under discussion was sequenced for a study of T cell responses to AZD1222 COVID-19 vaccine. Study conclusions and caveats: Donor demographics were predominantly white British with a female majority; clonal diversity may be underestimated.

TCRdb's table, derived via immunoSEQ multiplex PCR, lists solely in-frame clones and lacks some. Among 130,000 or so clones, around 86% were seen once, and the ten largest hold 3%. This clone has just one count. Its antigen is undetermined. The clonotype comes from an adult who received the AZD1222 COVID-19 vaccine. The starting material was peripheral blood, obtained 28 days after the second AZD1222 dose.

Here the CDR3 DNA reads TGTGCCAGCAGTAGCGGGGGCACAGATACGCAGTATTTT. Encoded protein: CASSSGGTDTQYF. The genes are TRBV6-4 and TRBJ2-3, with 7 bases lining up with TRBD2. This CDR3 is 13 amino acids long. Germline V gene data show CDR1 as MRHNA and CDR2 as SNTAGT. After removal of 5 bases from V and 1 base from J, the junction contained 0 bases not matched to a gene.